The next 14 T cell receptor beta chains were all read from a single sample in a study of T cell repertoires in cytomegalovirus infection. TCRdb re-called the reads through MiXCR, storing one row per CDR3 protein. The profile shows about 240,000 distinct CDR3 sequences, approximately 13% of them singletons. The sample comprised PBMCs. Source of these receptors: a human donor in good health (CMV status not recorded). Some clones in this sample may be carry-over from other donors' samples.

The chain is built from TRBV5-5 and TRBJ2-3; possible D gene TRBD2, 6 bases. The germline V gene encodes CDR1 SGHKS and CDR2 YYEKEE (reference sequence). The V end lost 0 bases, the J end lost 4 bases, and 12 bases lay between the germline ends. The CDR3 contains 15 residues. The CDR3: CASSLGGVGADTQYF. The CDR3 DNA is TGTGCCAGCAGCTTGGGGGGGGTTGGGGCAGATACGCAGTATTTT.

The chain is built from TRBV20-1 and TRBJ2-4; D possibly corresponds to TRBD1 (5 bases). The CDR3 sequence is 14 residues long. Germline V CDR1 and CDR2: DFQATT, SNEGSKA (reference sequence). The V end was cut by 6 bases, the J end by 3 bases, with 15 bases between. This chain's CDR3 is CSAPAGYGKNIQYF. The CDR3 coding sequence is TGCAGTGCCCCCGCAGGGTACGGCAAAAACATTCAGTACTTC.

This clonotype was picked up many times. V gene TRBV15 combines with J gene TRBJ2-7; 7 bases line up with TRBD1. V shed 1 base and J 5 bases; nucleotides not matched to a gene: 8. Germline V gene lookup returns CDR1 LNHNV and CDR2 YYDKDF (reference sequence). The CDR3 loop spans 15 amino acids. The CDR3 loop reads CATSRGTGVGDEQYF. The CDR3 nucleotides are TGTGCCACCAGCAGAGGCACAGGGGTAGGCGACGAGCAGTACTTC.

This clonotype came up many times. In nucleotides, the CDR3 is TGTGCCAGCACCGGGGATAGGTCAAGAATCTACGAGCAGTACTTC. Its protein product is CASTGDRSRIYEQYF. The chain couples TRBV6-1 to TRBJ2-7, with a tentative D call TRBD2 (5 bases). Per germline, CDR1 MNHNS and CDR2 SASEGT. V gave up 7 bases and J gave up 3 bases, with 19 bases separating them. CDR3 length: 15 residues.

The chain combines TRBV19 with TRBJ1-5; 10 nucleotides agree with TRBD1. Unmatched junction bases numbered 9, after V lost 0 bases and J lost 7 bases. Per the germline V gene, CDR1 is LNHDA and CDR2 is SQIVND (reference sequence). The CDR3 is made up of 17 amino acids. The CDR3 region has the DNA TGTGCCAGTAGTATAGACCGGGACAGGGGTGATGAACAGCCCCAGCATTTT. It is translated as CASSIDRDRGDEQPQHF.

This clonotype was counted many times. This chain's CDR3 is CASSPMTTGIQPQHF. In DNA, the CDR3 is TGTGCCAGCAGCCCTATGACAACGGGAATTCAGCCCCAGCATTTT. The chain couples TRBV7-2 to TRBJ1-5; D unclear. The CDR3 spans 15 residues. Trimming shortened V by 5 bases and J by 6 bases, and 17 bases separated the two germline ends. Per germline, CDR1 SGHTA and CDR2 FQGNSA. Full variable domain (missing parts from reference TRBV7-2 and TRBJ1-5): GAGVSQSPSNKVTEKGKDVELRCDPISGHTALYWYRQSLGQGLEFLIYFQGNSAPDKSGLPSDRFSAERTGGSVSTLTIQRTQQEDSAVYLCASSPMTTGIQPQHFGDGTRLSIL.

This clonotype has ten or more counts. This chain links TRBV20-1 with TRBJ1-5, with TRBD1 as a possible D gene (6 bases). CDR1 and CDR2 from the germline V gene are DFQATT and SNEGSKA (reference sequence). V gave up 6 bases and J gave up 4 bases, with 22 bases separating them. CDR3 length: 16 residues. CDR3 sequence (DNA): TGCAGTGCCCCCGGGACACGGAGGGAGTCTAATCAGCCCCAGCATTTT. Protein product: CSAPGTRRESNQPQHF.

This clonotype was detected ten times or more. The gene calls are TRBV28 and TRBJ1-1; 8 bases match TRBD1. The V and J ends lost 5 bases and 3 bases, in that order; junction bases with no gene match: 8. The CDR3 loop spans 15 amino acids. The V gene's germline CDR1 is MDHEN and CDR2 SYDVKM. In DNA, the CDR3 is TGTGCCAGCAGTCTACGGGACAGGAAAGACACTGAAGCTTTCTTT. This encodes CASSLRDRKDTEAFF.

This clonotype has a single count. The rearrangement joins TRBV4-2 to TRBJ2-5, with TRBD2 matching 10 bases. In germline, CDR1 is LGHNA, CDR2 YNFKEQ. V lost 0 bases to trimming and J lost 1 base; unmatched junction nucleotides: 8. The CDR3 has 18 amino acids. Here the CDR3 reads CASSQDSAASGSQETQYF. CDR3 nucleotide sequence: TGTGCCAGCAGCCAAGATAGCGCGGCTAGCGGGAGCCAAGAGACCCAGTACTTC.

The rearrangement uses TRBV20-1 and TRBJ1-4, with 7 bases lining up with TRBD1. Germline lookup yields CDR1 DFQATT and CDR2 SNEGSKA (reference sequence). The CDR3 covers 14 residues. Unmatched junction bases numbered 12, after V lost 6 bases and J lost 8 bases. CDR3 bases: TGCAGTGCCAACACAGGGGCGCTAAGAGAAAAACTGTTTTTT. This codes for CSANTGALREKLFF.

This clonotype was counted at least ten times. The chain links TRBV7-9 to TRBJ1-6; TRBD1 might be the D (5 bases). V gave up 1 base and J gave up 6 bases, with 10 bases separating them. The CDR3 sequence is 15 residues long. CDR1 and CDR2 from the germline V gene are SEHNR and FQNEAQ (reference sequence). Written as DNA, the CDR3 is TGTGCCAGCAGCTTAGTCCGGGGCGGTAATTCACCCCTCCACTTT. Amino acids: CASSLVRGGNSPLHF.

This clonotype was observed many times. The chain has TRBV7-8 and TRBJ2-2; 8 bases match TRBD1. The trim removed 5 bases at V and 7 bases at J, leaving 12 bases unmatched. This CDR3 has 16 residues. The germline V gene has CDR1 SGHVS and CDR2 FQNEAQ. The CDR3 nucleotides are TGTGCCAGCAGCGACGAAACAGGGGGAATAAACGGGGAGCTGTTTTTT. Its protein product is CASSDETGGINGELFF.

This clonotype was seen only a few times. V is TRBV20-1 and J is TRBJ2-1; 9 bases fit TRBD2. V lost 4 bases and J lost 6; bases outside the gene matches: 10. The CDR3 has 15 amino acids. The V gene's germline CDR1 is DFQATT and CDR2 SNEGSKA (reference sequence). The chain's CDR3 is CSATTVVAGANEQFF. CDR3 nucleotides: TGCAGTGCTACCACGGTGGTAGCGGGAGCCAATGAGCAGTTCTTC.

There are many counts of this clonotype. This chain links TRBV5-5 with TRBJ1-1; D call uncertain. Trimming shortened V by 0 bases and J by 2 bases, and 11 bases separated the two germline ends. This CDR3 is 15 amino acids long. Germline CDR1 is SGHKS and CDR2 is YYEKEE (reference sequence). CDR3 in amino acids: CASSLVYSVNTEAFF. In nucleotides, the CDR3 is TGTGCCAGCAGCTTGGTTTACAGCGTCAACACTGAAGCTTTCTTT.